One sample yielded the 30 T cell receptor beta chains listed below, sequenced in a study of human T cells and chemical hapten exposure. Time point defined: pre-sensitization, week 0. The sample's treatment: therapeutic diphenylcyclopropenone sensitization with weekly scalp DPC. Each CDR3 protein is one row after TCRdb ran MiXCR on the RACE reads. The sample yields 200,000 to 300,000 distinct CDR3 sequences, over 8% seen once. The sequencing used whole blood, collected in connection with sensitization to the hapten diphenylcyclopropenone (DPC). The receptors originated from a woman in her forties with alopecia areata. Some clones in this sample may be carry-over from other donors' samples.

A few counts support this clonotype. This chain uses TRBV20-1 with TRBJ2-7; D is unresolved. This CDR3 has 14 amino acids. Germline CDR1 and CDR2: DFQATT and SNEGSKA (reference sequence). The germline V and J ends were trimmed by 5 bases and 5 bases, with 19 bases remaining between them. CDR3 nucleotide sequence: TGCAGTGCTCAATCGCGGACGGTCTTGGACGAGCAGTACTTC. The encoded protein is CSAQSRTVLDEQYF.

This sequence joins TRBV4-2 and TRBJ1-1; D remains unclear. Trimming removed 1 base at V and 0 bases at J, with 9 bases between. This CDR3 has 15 residues. Germline V CDR1 and CDR2: LGHNA, YNFKEQ. The CDR3 here is CASSQVGTMNTEAFF. CDR3 sequence (DNA): TGTGCCAGCAGCCAAGTTGGCACTATGAACACTGAAGCTTTCTTT.

This clonotype showed up just a few times. This chain joins TRBV6-1 and TRBJ1-5, with 9 nucleotides matching TRBD1. J lost 5 bases, V lost 6 bases, and 5 bases had no gene match. Germline CDR1 MNHNS, CDR2 SASEGT. The CDR3 totals 14 residues. In DNA, the CDR3 is TGTGCCAGCAGAGGACAGGGGCGGGATCAGCCCCAGCATTTT. This gives the protein CASRGQGRDQPQHF.

This clonotype was counted between two and nine times. The chain is built from TRBV29-1 and TRBJ2-7; maybe TRBD2 (5 bases). Trimming removed 1 base from V and 3 bases from J, with 16 bases in between. Looked up from germline, CDR1 is SQVTM and CDR2 is ANQGSEA. The CDR3 spans 15 residues. The CDR3 loop reads CSVEGSSGSLYEQYF. The CDR3 DNA sequence: TGCAGCGTTGAAGGATCCTCGGGGTCCCTCTACGAGCAGTACTTC.

This clonotype occurred a few times. The rearrangement uses TRBV7-3 and TRBJ2-1, with 7 nucleotides matching TRBD1. The length of the CDR3 is 15 residues. Germline CDR1 is SGHTA and CDR2 is FQGTGA. The ends lost 4 bases at V and 5 bases at J; junction bases unmatched: 8. The CDR3 DNA reads TGTGCCAGCAGCTCCCGACAGGGACCCAACAATGAGCAGTTCTTC. Its protein product is CASSSRQGPNNEQFF.

This clonotype appeared a few times. J is TRBJ2-5 and V is TRBV10-3; possibly TRBD2 for D (6 bases). Per germline, CDR1 ENHRY and CDR2 SYGVKD. This CDR3 contains 13 residues. The V end lost 2 bases, the J end lost 7 bases, and 11 bases lay between the germline ends. The CDR3 DNA is TGTGCCATCAGTGAGGACGGGAGCGGGACCCAGTACTTC. This codes for CAISEDGSGTQYF.

This clonotype was picked up a small number of times. The chain carries TRBV28 and TRBJ2-3; 8 bases are shared with TRBD1. The CDR3 sequence is 15 residues long. Germline V gene data show CDR1 as MDHEN and CDR2 as SYDVKM. The ends lost 6 bases at V and 1 base at J; junction bases unmatched: 6. The DNA of the CDR3 is TGTGCCAGCAGACCACAGGGGGTCCGCACAGATACGCAGTATTTT. Translated, it gives CASRPQGVRTDTQYF. Full variable domain (rest looked up from reference TRBV28 and TRBJ2-3): DVKVTQSSRYLVKRTGEKVFLECVQDMDHENMFWYRQDPGLGLRLIYFSYDVKMKEKGDIPEGYSVSREKKERFSLILESASTNQTSMYLCASRPQGVRTDTQYFGPGTRLTVL.

This clonotype was seen more than once but under ten times. The chain employs TRBV6-6 and TRBJ2-2; maybe TRBD1 (6 bases). This CDR3 has 16 residues. Per germline, CDR1 MNHNY and CDR2 SVGAGI (reference sequence). V lost 6 bases, J lost 1 base, and 15 bases lay in between. In nucleotides, the CDR3 is TGTGCCAGCAGAACCGGACAGACGCTGAACACCGGGGAGCTGTTTTTT. It is translated as CASRTGQTLNTGELFF.

CDR3 sequence (DNA): TGTGCCAGCAGTTTAACTAGCTTCGACAATGAGCAGTTCTTC. Translating gives CASSLTSFDNEQFF. The chain is built from TRBV12-3 or TRBV12-4 and TRBJ2-1; weak D call: TRBD2 (6 bases). Trimming took 2 bases from V and 5 from J, leaving 10 bases between them. The CDR3 covers 14 residues.

In its sample, this clonotype was seen many times. The V gene is TRBV2, the J gene TRBJ1-5; D is ambiguous. CDR1 and CDR2 (germline): SNHLY, FYNNEI. V was trimmed by 7 bases and J by 3 bases, leaving 10 bases between them. The CDR3 totals 13 residues. The CDR3: CASKQENNQPQHF. For the CDR3, the DNA is TGTGCCAGCAAGCAAGAAAACAATCAGCCCCAGCATTTT. Full variable domain (outside the CDR3, taken from reference TRBV2 and TRBJ1-5): EPEVTQTPSHQVTQMGQEVILRCVPISNHLYFYWYRQILGQKVEFLVSFYNNEISEKSEIFDDQFSVERPDGSNFTLKIRSTKLEDSAMYFCASKQENNQPQHFGDGTRLSIL.

This clonotype was detected ten times or more. The V gene is TRBV7-6, the J gene TRBJ2-3, with D tentatively TRBD1 (6 bases). Germline V gene lookup returns CDR1 SGHVS and CDR2 FNYEAQ. Trimming pared 2 bases from V and 0 bases from J, leaving 9 bases between. The CDR3 runs 15 residues. For the CDR3, the DNA is TGTGCCAGCAGCTTACGGACAGAAAGCACAGATACGCAGTATTTT. This gives the protein CASSLRTESTDTQYF.

In its sample, this clonotype was seen a few times. The rearrangement uses TRBV7-2 and TRBJ2-6, with a possible D match to TRBD1 (5 bases). Germline V gives CDR1 SGHTA, CDR2 FQGNSA. V was shortened by 2 bases and J by 0 bases, with 14 bases between the two germline ends. The CDR3 sequence is 18 residues long. The CDR3 is CASSLIGHSLSGANVLTF. CDR3 DNA sequence: TGTGCCAGCAGCTTAATCGGACACTCCCTCTCTGGGGCCAACGTCCTGACTTTC.

There are many counts of this clonotype. CDR3 protein: CASSVPAGAQDTQYF. The CDR3 region has the DNA TGTGCCAGCAGCGTACCAGCGGGAGCCCAAGATACGCAGTATTTT. The chain has TRBV9 and TRBJ2-3, with 8 positions matching TRBD2. V was pared by 1 base and J by 5 bases, with 6 bases of the junction left unmatched. The germline V gene encodes CDR1 SGDLS and CDR2 YYNGEE. The CDR3 sequence is 15 residues long.

The chain is built from TRBV3-1 and TRBJ1-1; D might be TRBD1 (6 bases). The CDR3 contains 15 residues. V lost 2 bases, J lost 7 bases, and 17 bases lay in between. The germline V gene encodes CDR1 LGHDT and CDR2 YNNKEL (reference sequence). The CDR3 sequence is CASSQYLQGLGEAFF. CDR3 bases: TGTGCCAGCAGCCAATACCTACAGGGTTTGGGTGAAGCTTTCTTT.

Many counts were recorded for this clonotype. The rearrangement joins TRBV20-1 to TRBJ2-3; D is unresolved. CDR1 and CDR2 from the germline V gene are DFQATT and SNEGSKA (reference sequence). Trimming pared 3 bases from V and 0 bases from J, leaving 13 bases between. The length of the CDR3 is 15 residues. The chain's CDR3 is CSASSTGRSTDTQYF. DNA for the CDR3: TGCAGTGCTAGCAGTACTGGACGGAGCACAGATACGCAGTATTTT.

The table lists this clonotype with a few counts. The chain has TRBV3-1 and TRBJ2-1; 11 bases map to TRBD2. The CDR3 loop spans 14 amino acids. J was trimmed by 15 bases and V by 0 bases; bases with no gene match: 7. CDR1 and CDR2 from the germline V gene are LGHDT and YNNKEL (reference sequence). CDR3 protein: CASSQDSSGRRRFF. For the CDR3, the DNA is TGTGCCAGCAGCCAAGATTCTAGCGGGAGGAGGCGGTTCTTC.

This clonotype has just a few counts. This chain connects TRBV12-3 or TRBV12-4 to TRBJ2-1, with D possibly being TRBD1 or TRBD2 (5 bases each). Trimming took off 3 bases at V and 10 bases at J, with 7 bases between the two ends. CDR3 length: 11 amino acids. CDR3 DNA sequence: TGTGCCAGCAGTTTTTGGGGGGAGCAGTTCTTC. It codes for CASSFWGEQFF.

This clonotype was found many times. The genes are TRBV5-1 and TRBJ2-7; D is possibly TRBD2 (6 bases). CDR3 length: 16 amino acids. The V end was cut by 4 bases, the J end by 1 base, with 18 bases between. Germline lookup yields CDR1 SGHRS and CDR2 YFSETQ. The CDR3: CASSESSGTGSYEQYF. The CDR3 region has the DNA TGCGCCAGCAGCGAAAGCTCCGGGACTGGTTCCTACGAGCAGTACTTC. The whole variable domain, remainder taken from reference TRBV5-1 and TRBJ2-7, is KAGVTQTPRYLIKTRGQQVTLSCSPISGHRSVSWYQQTPGQGLQFLFEYFSETQRNKGNFPGRFSGRQFSNSRSEMNVSTLELGDSALYLCASSESSGTGSYEQYFGPGTRLTVT.

The sample holds many counts of this clonotype. The chain is built from TRBV9 and TRBJ2-5; 9 nucleotides line up with TRBD1. With 2 bases clipped from V and 1 base from J, the junction kept 12 bases outside the gene matches. Germline-derived CDR1 and CDR2 are SGDLS and YYNGEE. CDR3 length: 18 residues. CDR3 DNA sequence: TGTGCCAGCAGCGTGGGACAGGGCACGTGGGGGCCCCAAGAGACCCAGTACTTC. It yields the protein CASSVGQGTWGPQETQYF.

Of note for this clonotype: One end of the junction does not line up with germline, which may come from a read error. The rearrangement uses TRBV10-2 and TRBJ2-6; D is undetermined. CDR1 WSHSY and CDR2 SAAADI come from the germline V gene. This CDR3 comprises 14 residues. CDR3 nucleotide sequence: TGCGCCAGCAGTGCAAGTTCTGGGGTCAACGTCCTGACTTTC. This gives the protein CASSASSGVNVLTF.

A few counts support this clonotype. V usage is TRBV28 and J usage is TRBJ2-3; 9 nucleotides match TRBD2. This CDR3 spans 16 amino acids. J lost 5 bases, V lost 3 bases, and 9 bases had no gene match. Germline V gene sequence: CDR1 MDHEN, CDR2 SYDVKM. CDR3 sequence: CASSFGAGGARDTQYF. The CDR3 coding sequence is TGTGCCAGCAGTTTTGGGGCGGGAGGGGCGCGAGATACGCAGTATTTT.

This clonotype came up a few times. The J gene is TRBJ1-6, the V gene TRBV5-1; D remains unclear. The CDR3 is 15 residues long. The germline gives CDR1 SGHRS, CDR2 YFSETQ. The germline V and J ends were trimmed by 0 bases and 7 bases, with 11 bases remaining between them. This CDR3 reads CASSLDPGFNSPLHF. The CDR3 region has the DNA TGCGCCAGCAGCTTGGATCCGGGATTCAATTCACCCCTCCACTTT. Variable domain in full (rest from reference TRBV5-1 and TRBJ1-6): KAGVTQTPRYLIKTRGQQVTLSCSPISGHRSVSWYQQTPGQGLQFLFEYFSETQRNKGNFPGRFSGRQFSNSRSEMNVSTLELGDSALYLCASSLDPGFNSPLHFGNGTRLTVT.

This clonotype has at least ten counts. The gene calls are TRBV7-9 and TRBJ1-4, with D hard to call. Per germline, CDR1 SEHNR and CDR2 FQNEAQ (reference sequence). The V gene lost 5 bases and the J gene lost 0 bases, with 4 bases spanning the gap. CDR3 length: 13 amino acids. This chain's CDR3 is CASSGSTNEKLFF. The DNA of the CDR3 is TGTGCCAGCAGCGGTTCAACTAATGAAAAACTGTTTTTT.

The gene calls are TRBV5-1 and TRBJ2-3; perhaps TRBD1 as D (7 bases). Trimming cost V 4 bases and J 6 bases, with 18 bases left between them. The V gene's germline CDR1 is SGHRS and CDR2 YFSETQ. This CDR3 is built from 15 residues. CDR3 DNA: TGCGCCAGCAGCCGACAGGGAGGATCCCCGGATACGCAGTATTTT. Encoded protein: CASSRQGGSPDTQYF.

A single count supports this clonotype. V usage is TRBV28 and J usage is TRBJ2-1; possibly TRBD2 for D (5 bases). Trimming removed 2 bases from V and 10 bases from J, with 12 bases in between. The germline V gene has CDR1 MDHEN and CDR2 SYDVKM. CDR3 size: 13 residues. The CDR3 sequence is CASSLMAGYEQFF. CDR3 DNA sequence: TGTGCCAGCAGTTTAATGGCGGGTTACGAGCAGTTCTTC.

In this sample, this clonotype turned up a few times. The chain carries TRBV7-2 and TRBJ1-2, with a possible D match to TRBD1 (6 bases). Germline values: CDR1 SGHTA, CDR2 FQGNSA. V lost 5 bases and J lost 1, with 11 bases in between. The CDR3 extends over 14 amino acids. The CDR3, as DNA: TGTGCCAGCAGCCCGACAGGCGATAACTATGGCTACACCTTC. It yields the protein CASSPTGDNYGYTF.

Many counts were recorded for this clonotype. This sequence joins TRBV7-9 and TRBJ2-3, with D unresolved. Germline CDR1 reads SEHNR; CDR2 reads FQNEAQ (reference sequence). Trimming took off 4 bases at V and 8 bases at J, with 7 bases between the two ends. This CDR3 is built from 11 residues. The CDR3 nucleotides are TGTGCCAGCAGCTCAAGTGGTACGCAGTATTTT. Protein product: CASSSSGTQYF.

This clonotype was found many times. The rearrangement uses TRBV29-1 and TRBJ1-4; TRBD1 is a possible D gene (5 bases). The CDR3 runs to 14 residues. Trimming shortened V by 3 bases and J by 5 bases, and 13 bases separated the two germline ends. CDR1 is SQVTM, CDR2 ANQGSEA, per germline. The chain's CDR3 is CSVDAGGKNEKLFF. CDR3 nucleotides: TGCAGCGTTGACGCGGGGGGGAAAAATGAAAAACTGTTTTTT.

The chain recombines TRBV18 with TRBJ1-6, with 9 bases that match TRBD1. The V gene's germline CDR1 is KGHSH and CDR2 LQKENI. J gave up 7 bases and V 2 bases, and 3 bases lay outside the gene matches. The CDR3 length is 15 residues. CDR3 sequence (DNA): TGTGCCAGCTCACCAGGGACAGGGAGCAATTCACCCCTCCACTTT. Amino acid sequence: CASSPGTGSNSPLHF.

The chain has TRBV6-2 or TRBV6-3 and TRBJ2-7; 8 bases match TRBD1. V shed 6 bases, J shed 3 bases, and the junction held 4 bases outside the gene matches. The length of the CDR3 is 13 residues. Germline values: CDR1 MNHEY, CDR2 SVGEGT. CDR3: CASRWTGYYEQYF. DNA of the CDR3: TGTGCCAGCAGATGGACAGGGTACTACGAGCAGTACTTC.